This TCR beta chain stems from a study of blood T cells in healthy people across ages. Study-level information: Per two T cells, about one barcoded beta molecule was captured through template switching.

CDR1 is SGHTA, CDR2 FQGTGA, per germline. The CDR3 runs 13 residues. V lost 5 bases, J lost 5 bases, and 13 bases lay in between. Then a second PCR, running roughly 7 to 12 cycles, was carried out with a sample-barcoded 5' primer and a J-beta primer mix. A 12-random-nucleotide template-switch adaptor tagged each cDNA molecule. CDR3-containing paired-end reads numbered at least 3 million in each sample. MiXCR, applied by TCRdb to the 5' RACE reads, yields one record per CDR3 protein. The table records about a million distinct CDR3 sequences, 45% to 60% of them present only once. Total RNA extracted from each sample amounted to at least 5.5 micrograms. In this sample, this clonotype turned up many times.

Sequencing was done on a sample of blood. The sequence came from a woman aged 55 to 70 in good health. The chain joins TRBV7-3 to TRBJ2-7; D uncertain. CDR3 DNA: TGTGCCAGCAGCCGGACCCCTCCGGACGAGCAGTACTTC. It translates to CASSRTPPDEQYF.